The clone carrying this T cell receptor (beta chain) was counted between two and nine times. These data belong to a study of immune characterization of retroperitoneal liposarcoma. Using its own MiXCR run on the PCR reads, TCRdb lists one record per CDR3 protein. The sample records thousands of distinct CDR3 sequences, 46% being singletons. Germline CDR1 SGHTA, CDR2 FQGNSA. CDR3 length equals 13 residues. The material sequenced was tumor tissue. This sequence originates from a male donor with retroperitoneal liposarcoma. This chain links TRBV7-2 with TRBJ2-5; 10 bases are shared with TRBD1. The DNA end favors TRBJ2-7, so the J call may be wrong. DNA for the CDR3: TGTGCCAGCAGCTCTGGGACAGGGGACGAGCAGTACTTC. Encoded protein: CASSSGTGDEQYF.